This T cell receptor (beta chain) was sequenced during a study of cytotoxic CD8 clonotypes in ibrutinib-treated CLL (dated by TCRdb to about 2021). Regarding the study in general: The cohort had 11 relapsed/refractory and around 16 treatment-naive patients; roughly 18 were IGHV unmutated. The response samples were drawn at a median of approximately 11 months into treatment, with a range of roughly 6 to 40 months. Longitudinal samples were obtainable from 26 of the 86 participants in the trial. Cryopreserved peripheral blood mononuclear cells were obtained prior to treatment, at the time of response, and at either disease progression or sustained remission. Patients were still on ibrutinib when every remission and progressive disease sample was collected. An average of about 250,000 productive templates and roughly 94,000 productive rearrangements was obtained per sample. Partial responses were observed in roughly 24 patients and complete responses in 2; after a median follow-up of roughly 62 months, remission was maintained in approximately 14 patients and progression was observed in approximately twelve.

Reading the germline V gene gives CDR1 MNHEY and CDR2 SVGAGI. Counted from cysteine to phenylalanine, this CDR3 has 12 amino acids. The DNA shown is the 36-base CDR3, in frame from base 1. What the authors observed across the whole study: Public clonotypes were rare and either shrank or stayed stable during treatment, and the rise in clonality at ibrutinib response reflected expansion of private clonotypes. Baseline clonality was found to be higher than that of age-matched healthy donors and was strongly correlated with circulating CD8+ T-cell counts. Clonality increased at ibrutinib response, stayed stable in sustained remission, and fell back toward baseline at progression. Sampling times were not matched between patients in sustained remission and patients whose disease was progressing, and lymph node repertoires were not examined.

A MiSeq instrument was used for deep resolution sequencing, which targeted depths ranging from 1 in 1 million up to 1 in 200,000 T cells, with coverage averaging 10x for each clonotype. The immunoSEQ hsTCRB Kit was used to generate TCR beta libraries. On the study's bioinformatics: ImmunoSEQ Data Assistant and ImmunoSEQ Analyzer were used for data analysis, and V, D and J genes were assigned according to IMGT definitions. Clonality was computed as one minus normalized Shannon entropy of productive rearrangement frequencies, ranging from 0 to 1. Public clonotype analysis was restricted to overrepresented clonotypes comprising at least 0.05% of each patient's repertoire. About twelve repertoires from age-matched healthy donors, obtained from immuneACCESS, served as clonality controls. In its TCRdb copy, this immuneACCESS table keeps in-frame sequences only and misses some clones. Where compared with another copy, unresolved V genes explain less than half of these, and the others have no known cause. Clone size and the V and J calls come from that table; the DNA yielded D and trimming. The sample records 65,000 to 85,000 clones, 90% of which are singletons. The ten top clones hold approximately 3% of the sample.

What this sample's time point label stands for: 12 months on ibrutinib. For TCR beta library preparation, approximately 2 micrograms of genomic DNA was extracted from cryopreserved PBMCs. Longitudinal blood samples from CLL patients receiving ibrutinib monotherapy were subjected to high-throughput TCR beta sequencing. The patients took part in an open-label, single-center phase 2 trial of ibrutinib monotherapy. Points on this clone: Its recognized antigen is unknown. At one end, the junction sequence differs from germline, possibly due to a read error.

This chain is built from TRBV6-5 and TRBJ2-7, and 7 junctional nucleotides match TRBD2. The TCR was taken from a human donor with chronic lymphocytic leukemia. The material was PBMCs, obtained after 12 months of ibrutinib treatment. The DNA sequence is TGTGCCAGCAGTTCCTCTCGACTAGCAGAAAACTTC. Translated, this gives CASSSSRLAENF.